Below, 9 T cell receptor beta chains from the same sample are listed, as sequenced in a study of patients and donors after allogeneic stem cell transplantation. TCRdb recomputed calls from the RT-PCR reads with MiXCR, one row per CDR3 protein. The sample has around 240,000 distinct CDR3 sequences, roughly 14% seen once; the top ten hold 9.5% to 13%. Sequenced material: blood, either unsorted or a sorted T cell fraction (not recorded which). All receptors derive from a human donor who was either an allogeneic HSCT recipient or a stem cell or donor lymphocyte infusion donor (not recorded which). It is not recorded whose cells these are; they may come from a transplant donor.

The V call is TRBV7-6, the J call TRBJ2-7, with D perhaps being TRBD1 or TRBD2 (6 bases each). This CDR3 is 14 amino acids long. V was cut by 2 bases and J by 5 bases, with 13 bases left in between. Per the germline V gene, CDR1 is SGHVS and CDR2 is FNYEAQ. The CDR3: CASSLTVGGHEQYF. The CDR3 DNA sequence: TGTGCCAGCAGCTTAACAGTCGGGGGCCACGAGCAGTACTTC.

This clonotype was recorded a few times. The chain couples TRBV27 to TRBJ1-5, with a possible D match to TRBD1 (6 bases). CDR1 and CDR2 (germline): MNHEY, SMNVEV (reference sequence). The CDR3 covers 14 residues. Trimming removed 3 bases from V and 6 bases from J, with 12 bases in between. CDR3 sequence (DNA): TGTGCCAGCAGTTTCACAGGGATGGGTCAGCCCCAGCATTTT. Residues: CASSFTGMGQPQHF.

The chain joins TRBV5-6 to TRBJ1-6, with a weak D call TRBD1 (5 bases). There are 16 residues in the CDR3. V was trimmed by 3 bases and J by 6 bases, leaving 16 bases between them. The V gene's germline CDR1 is SGHDT and CDR2 YYEEEE. The CDR3 here is CASSSLLAGTNSPLHF. CDR3 nucleotides: TGTGCCAGCAGCTCCCTTCTGGCGGGGACTAATTCACCCCTCCACTTT.

The table lists this clonotype with many counts. The chain uses TRBV11-3 and TRBJ1-1; tentatively, D is TRBD1 (6 bases). This CDR3 is built from 11 residues. Germline-derived CDR1 and CDR2 are SGHNT and YENEEA. The CDR3 region has the DNA TGTGCTAGCGCAGGGGCCACTGAAGCTTTCTTT. Protein: CASAGATEAFF.

Ten or more counts support this clonotype. J is TRBJ2-3 and V is TRBV5-6; tentatively, D is TRBD1 or TRBD2 (5 bases each). Per the germline V gene, CDR1 is SGHDT and CDR2 is YYEEEE. The CDR3 totals 16 residues. Trimming stripped 2 bases from V and 2 bases from J, with 15 bases between. The CDR3 region is CASSFSGAGNTDTQYF. The CDR3 DNA follows: TGTGCCAGCAGCTTTTCCGGGGCTGGCAACACAGATACGCAGTATTTT.

The chain uses TRBV30 and TRBJ1-2; D is unclear. Trimming removed 0 bases from V and 1 base from J, with 15 bases in between. The germline V gene encodes CDR1 GTSNPN and CDR2 SVGIG (reference sequence). CDR3 length: 16 residues. The CDR3 sequence is CAWSVGSRISNYGYTF. For the CDR3, the DNA is TGTGCCTGGAGTGTAGGCTCAAGAATTAGTAACTATGGCTACACCTTC.

Many counts were recorded for this clonotype. The chain combines TRBV9 with TRBJ2-1, with TRBD2 matching 9 bases. The CDR3 spans 16 residues. Germline V lookup: CDR1 SGDLS, CDR2 YYNGEE. V was pared by 4 bases and J by 3 bases, with 8 bases of the junction left unmatched. The CDR3 protein is CASSSTGTSSYNEQFF. In DNA, the CDR3 is TGTGCCAGCAGCTCCACCGGGACTAGCAGCTACAATGAGCAGTTCTTC.

This clonotype was seen a handful of times. The chain employs TRBV20-1 and TRBJ1-1, with 10 bases fitting TRBD1. The germline CDR1 and CDR2 sequences are DFQATT and SNEGSKA (reference sequence). With 5 bases clipped from V and 10 bases from J, the junction kept 10 bases outside the gene matches. The CDR3 sequence is 13 residues long. The CDR3 is CSAPRTGGARAFF. As DNA, the CDR3 is TGCAGTGCTCCTCGGACAGGGGGTGCGCGAGCTTTCTTT.

This clonotype was found a few times. The V gene is TRBV5-6, the J gene TRBJ2-3, with 7 bases fitting TRBD2. This CDR3 contains 17 residues. Losses at the gene ends were 4 bases for V and 0 bases for J; bases not matched to a gene: 11. Germline loops: CDR1 SGHDT, CDR2 YYEEEE. The CDR3 spells CASSPRLAQTSTDTQYF. The CDR3 nucleotides are TGTGCCAGCAGCCCTCGACTAGCACAAACTAGCACAGATACGCAGTATTTT.